This T cell receptor (beta chain) was sequenced for a study of CD8+ T cells in alopecia areata. Study outcomes and limitations: Compared with normal scalp, lesional scalp had higher clonality and more expanded CD8+ clones.

Sequencing used cDNA as its template, made by extracting RNA and reverse transcribing it. Here immunoSEQ multiplex PCR was the method, and the copy in TCRdb shows in-frame clones only, minus some. In the table there are about 170,000 clones, just over 65% of which are singletons. Sorting of PBMCs yielded the CD4+ and CD8+ T cells. Regarding this clone: The antigen is unknown.

The CDR3 totals 16 residues. Germline V gene lookup returns CDR1 SNHLY and CDR2 FYNNEI. J was trimmed by 0 bases and V by 6 bases; bases with no gene match: 8. The source material was CD8+ T cells sorted from blood, sampled at week 0. J is TRBJ2-3 and V is TRBV2; TRBD2 matches at 8 bases. This receptor was taken from a human donor with alopecia areata. CDR3 nucleotides: TGTGCCAGCAGATTAGCGGGGTCACCTAGCACAGATACGCAGTATTTT. Encoded protein: CASRLAGSPSTDTQYF.